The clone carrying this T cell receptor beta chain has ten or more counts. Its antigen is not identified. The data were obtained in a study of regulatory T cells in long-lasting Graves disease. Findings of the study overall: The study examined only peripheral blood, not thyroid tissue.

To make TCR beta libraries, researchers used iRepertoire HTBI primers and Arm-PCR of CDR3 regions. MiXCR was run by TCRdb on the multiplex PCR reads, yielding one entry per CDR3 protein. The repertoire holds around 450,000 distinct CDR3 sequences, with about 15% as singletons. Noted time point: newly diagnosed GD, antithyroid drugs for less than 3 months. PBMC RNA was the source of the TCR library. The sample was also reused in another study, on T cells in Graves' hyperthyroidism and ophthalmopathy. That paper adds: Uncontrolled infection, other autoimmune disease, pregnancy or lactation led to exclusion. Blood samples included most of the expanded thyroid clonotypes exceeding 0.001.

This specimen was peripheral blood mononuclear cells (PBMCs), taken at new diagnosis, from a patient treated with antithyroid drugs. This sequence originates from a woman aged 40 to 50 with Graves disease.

This chain's CDR3 is CATGPVGTEAFF. The CDR3 DNA sequence: TGTGCCACCGGCCCGGTTGGCACTGAAGCTTTCTTT. V gene TRBV5-4 combines with J gene TRBJ1-1, with D unclear. The germline CDR1 and CDR2 sequences are SGHNT and YYREEE (reference sequence). The CDR3 consists of 12 residues. V was trimmed by 9 bases and J by 4 bases, leaving 13 bases between them.